This TCR beta chain was documented in a study of CD8+CD57+ T cells in acquired aplastic anemia. Study conclusions and caveats: No significant patient-versus-control difference appeared in CD8+ Simpson's diversity.

This clonotype occurred a few times. Its antigen is unknown. TCR beta VDJ and CDR3 were profiled, and genomic DNA was the template. From the reads, TCRdb called clonotypes with MiXCR, one entry per CDR3 protein. The repertoire consists of 89,000 or so distinct CDR3 sequences, with around 68% occurring once and the leading ten covering around three fifths. Patients chosen for sequencing had shown CD8+CD57+ cell expansion by flow cytometry. Patients had undergone no therapy by the time their blood was sampled. V was clipped by 1 base and J by 4 bases, with 16 bases between them. The CDR3 has 16 amino acids.

The TCR comes from a human donor with aplastic anemia. The specimen sequenced was sorted CD4+, CD8+, or CD8+CD57+ T cells (not recorded which) from PBMCs. The V call is TRBV12-3 or TRBV12-4, the J call TRBJ1-2, with a weak D call TRBD1 (5 bases). The CDR3 is CASSLGAGRDFYGYTF. DNA of the CDR3: TGTGCCAGCAGTTTAGGGGCAGGGAGGGATTTCTATGGCTACACCTTC.